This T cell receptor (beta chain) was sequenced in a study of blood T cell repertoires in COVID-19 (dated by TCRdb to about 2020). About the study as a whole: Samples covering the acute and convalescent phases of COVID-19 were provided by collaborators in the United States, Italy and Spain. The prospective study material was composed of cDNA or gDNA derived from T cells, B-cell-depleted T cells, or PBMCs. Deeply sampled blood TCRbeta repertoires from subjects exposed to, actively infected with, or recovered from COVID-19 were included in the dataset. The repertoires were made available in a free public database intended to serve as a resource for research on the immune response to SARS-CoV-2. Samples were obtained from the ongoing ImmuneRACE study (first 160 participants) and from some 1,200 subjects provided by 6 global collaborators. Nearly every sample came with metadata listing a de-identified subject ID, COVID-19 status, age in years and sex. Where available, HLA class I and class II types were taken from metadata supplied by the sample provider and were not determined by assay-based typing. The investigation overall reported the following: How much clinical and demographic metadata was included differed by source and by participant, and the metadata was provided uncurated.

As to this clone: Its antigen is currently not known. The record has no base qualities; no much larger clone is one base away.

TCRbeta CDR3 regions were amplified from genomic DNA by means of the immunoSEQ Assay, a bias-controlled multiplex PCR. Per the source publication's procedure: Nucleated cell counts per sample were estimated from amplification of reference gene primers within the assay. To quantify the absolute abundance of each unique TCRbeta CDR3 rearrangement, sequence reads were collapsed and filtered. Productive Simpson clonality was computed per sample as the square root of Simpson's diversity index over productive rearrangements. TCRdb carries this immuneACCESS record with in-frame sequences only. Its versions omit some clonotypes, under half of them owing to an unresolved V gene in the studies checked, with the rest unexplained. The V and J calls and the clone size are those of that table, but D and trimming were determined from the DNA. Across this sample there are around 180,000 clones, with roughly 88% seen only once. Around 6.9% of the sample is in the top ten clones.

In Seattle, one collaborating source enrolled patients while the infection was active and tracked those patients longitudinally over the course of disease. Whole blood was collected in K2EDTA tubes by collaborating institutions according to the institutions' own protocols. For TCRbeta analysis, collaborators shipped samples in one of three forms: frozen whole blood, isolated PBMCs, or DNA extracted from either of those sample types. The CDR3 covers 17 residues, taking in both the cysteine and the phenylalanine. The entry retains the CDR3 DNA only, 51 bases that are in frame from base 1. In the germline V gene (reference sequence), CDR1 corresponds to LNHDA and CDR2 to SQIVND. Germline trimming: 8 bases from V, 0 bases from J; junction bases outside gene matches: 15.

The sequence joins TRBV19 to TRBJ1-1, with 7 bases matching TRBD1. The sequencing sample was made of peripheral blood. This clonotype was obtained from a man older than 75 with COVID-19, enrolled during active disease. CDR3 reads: CASLKSPGQLMNTEAFF. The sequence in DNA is TGTGCCAGTCTAAAAAGTCCGGGACAGCTTATGAACACTGAAGCTTTCTTT.